The 17 T cell receptor beta chains below all came from one sample that was sequenced in a study of shared clonotypes between healthy human individuals (dated by TCRdb to the early 2020s). The method behind the library was the immunoSEQ multiplex PCR assay. Not all clones reach the TCRdb copy of this immuneACCESS table, which keeps in-frame sequences only. Checked studies attribute under half of the gap to unresolved V genes and leave the rest unexplained. For this sample the table gives 950,000 to 1,100,000 clones, of which 60% to 80% were detected only once. The ten largest clonotypes hold around 1.5% of the sample. Sequencing was carried out using memory CD4+ T cells sorted from blood. In light of the paper, this sample's cell subset or site label describes: CD45RA-negative fraction. Every receptor here comes from a man aged 18 to 30 in good health.

The chain has TRBV2 and TRBJ2-7; TRBD2 might be the D (6 bases). This CDR3 has 15 amino acids. Trimming took off 5 bases at V and 0 bases at J, with 14 bases between the two ends. Germline CDR1 reads SNHLY; CDR2 reads FYNNEI. The CDR3 DNA reads TGTGCCAGCAGTCCCACTAGCCCGTCCTCCTACGAGCAGTACTTC. Encoded protein: CASSPTSPSSYEQYF.

This clone was seen a handful of times. The V gene is TRBV2, the J gene TRBJ1-5; TRBD1 matches 7 bases. Germline V lookup: CDR1 SNHLY, CDR2 FYNNEI. The length of the CDR3 is 12 residues. V was clipped by 7 bases and J by 6 bases; unmatched bases: 3. The CDR3, as DNA: TGTGCCAGCATAAAGGGGGCTCAGCCCCAGCATTTT. This encodes CASIKGAQPQHF.

The CDR3 DNA is TGTGCCAGCAGTCCCCACAGGGGAATGAACACTGAAGCTTTCTTT. Its protein product is CASSPHRGMNTEAFF. This sequence joins TRBV27 and TRBJ1-1; 7 bases align to TRBD1. V lost 5 bases and J lost 0; bases outside the gene matches: 6. The CDR3 covers 15 residues. Germline CDR1 is MNHEY and CDR2 is SMNVEV (reference sequence).

The chain carries TRBV10-3 and TRBJ1-2; D not certain. V lost 7 bases and J lost 0, with 12 bases in between. Per the germline V gene, CDR1 is ENHRY and CDR2 is SYGVKD. This CDR3 is built from 14 residues. This chain's CDR3 is CAITHERPNYGYTF. The CDR3 DNA is TGTGCCATCACCCACGAGCGACCTAACTATGGCTACACCTTC.

Points on this clone: A much more abundant neighbour one base away suggests this may be a read error. Other DNA sequences in the same sample also yield this CDR3. The chain employs TRBV2 and TRBJ1-1, with D perhaps matching TRBD1 (5 bases). This CDR3 is 14 amino acids long. V was clipped by 2 bases and J by 2 bases, with 9 bases between them. Per germline, CDR1 SNHLY and CDR2 FYNNEI. CDR3 nucleotides: TGTGCCAGCAGTGAACAGGGTTCCAACACTGAAGCTTTCTTT. It specifies CASSEQGSNTEAFF. The variable domain in full, with the rest retrieved from reference TRBV2 and TRBJ1-1, is EPEVTQTPSHQVTQMGQEVILRCVPISNHLYFYWYRQILGQKVEFLVSFYNNEISEKSEIFDDQFSVERPDGSNFTLKIRSTKLEDSAMYFCASSEQGSNTEAFFGQGTRLTVV.

This clone was detected ten times or more. V and J are TRBV5-5 and TRBJ1-5; D gene ambiguous. The germline CDR1 and CDR2 sequences are SGHKS and YYEKEE (reference sequence). The CDR3 totals 15 residues. V was trimmed by 0 bases and J by 1 base, leaving 8 bases between them. The CDR3 sequence is CASSLEPDSNQPQHF. DNA for the CDR3: TGTGCCAGCAGCTTGGAACCGGACAGCAATCAGCCCCAGCATTTT.

The chain couples TRBV5-1 to TRBJ2-5, with D possibly TRBD2 on 7 matching bases. Germline lookup yields CDR1 SGHRS and CDR2 YFSETQ. Trimming took 1 base from V and 2 from J, leaving 15 bases between them. The CDR3 runs to 16 residues. The CDR3 DNA reads as TGCGCCAGCAGCTTGCAGACGGGGGGCGGGCAAGAGACCCAGTACTTC. Translation: CASSLQTGGGQETQYF.

The chain recombines TRBV5-5 with TRBJ2-7, with TRBD1 matching 7 bases. The CDR3 runs to 14 residues. CDR1 is SGHKS and CDR2 is YYEKEE in the germline V gene (reference sequence). With 0 bases clipped from V and 2 bases from J, the junction kept 2 bases outside the gene matches. This CDR3 is CASSLDRGTYEQYF. CDR3 in DNA: TGTGCCAGCAGCTTGGACAGGGGCACCTACGAGCAGTACTTC.

This clone turned up a few times. The chain employs TRBV9 and TRBJ1-1; D is unresolved. V lost 0 bases, J lost 1 base, and 7 bases lay in between. The CDR3 has 14 residues. Per the germline V gene, CDR1 is SGDLS and CDR2 is YYNGEE. In DNA form, the CDR3 reads TGTGCCAGCAGCGTAGATGCAGCGAACACTGAAGCTTTCTTT. It specifies CASSVDAANTEAFF.

This chain connects TRBV11-3 to TRBJ1-5; D may be TRBD1 (5 bases). The CDR3 spans 17 residues. Germline V gene lookup returns CDR1 SGHNT and CDR2 YENEEA. Trimming stripped 1 base from V and 0 bases from J, with 13 bases between. The chain's CDR3 is CASSLVGGTDSNQPQHF. CDR3 bases: TGTGCCAGCAGCTTAGTAGGTGGGACGGATAGCAATCAGCCCCAGCATTTT.

The V call is TRBV5-6, the J call TRBJ2-1, with D tentatively TRBD1 (6 bases). This CDR3 comprises 15 residues. CDR1 is SGHDT, CDR2 YYEEEE, per germline. Deletions cut 4 bases from V and 0 bases from J, with 11 bases between. In DNA, the CDR3 is TGTGCCAGCAGCCATGGGACATACTCCTACAATGAGCAGTTCTTC. Translation gives CASSHGTYSYNEQFF.

This clone was counted between two and nine times. The rearrangement joins TRBV6-6 to TRBJ2-7, with 7 bases lining up with TRBD1. The length of the CDR3 is 15 residues. Germline V CDR1 and CDR2: MNHNY, SVGAGI (reference sequence). V dropped 5 bases and J dropped 3; count of bases not matched to a gene: 10. CDR3 sequence: CASSQGQVGIYEQYF. CDR3 bases: TGTGCCAGCAGTCAAGGACAGGTTGGGATCTACGAGCAGTACTTC.

V is TRBV19 and J is TRBJ1-4; no definite D call. Trimming cost V 3 bases and J 6 bases, with 11 bases left between them. CDR3 length: 14 residues. The germline V gene encodes CDR1 LNHDA and CDR2 SQIVND (reference sequence). CDR3 in DNA: TGTGCCAGTAGTATCCCCGGCGGATATGAAAAACTGTTTTTT. Protein sequence: CASSIPGGYEKLFF. Supplemented by reference TRBV19 and TRBJ1-4, the full variable domain reads DGGITQSPKYLFRKEGQNVTLSCEQNLNHDAMYWYRQDPGQGLRLIYYSQIVNDFQKGDIAEGYSVSREKKESFPLTVTSAQKNPTAFYLCASSIPGGYEKLFFGSGTQLSVL.

With respect to this clone: The same CDR3 arises from other DNA sequences in this sample as well. This chain uses TRBV19 with TRBJ2-1, with 7 bases matching TRBD1. Germline V gene data show CDR1 as LNHDA and CDR2 as SQIVND (reference sequence). After removal of 3 bases from V and 6 bases from J, the junction contained 2 bases not matched to a gene. CDR3 length: 13 residues. The CDR3 loop is CASSIRQGNEQFF. The CDR3 nucleotides are TGTGCCAGTAGTATCCGACAGGGCAATGAGCAGTTCTTC.

The genes are TRBV7-8 and TRBJ2-1; TRBD1 agrees at 7 bases. Germline trimming cut 5 bases from V and 4 bases from J; bases unmatched to any gene: 5. The CDR3 runs 14 residues. Germline V gene data show CDR1 as SGHVS and CDR2 as FQNEAQ. CDR3 bases: TGTGCCAGCAGCGGAGACAGGGTTTACAATGAGCAGTTCTTC. This sequence encodes CASSGDRVYNEQFF. Filled out from reference TRBV7-8 and TRBJ2-1, the complete variable domain reads GAGVSQSPRYKVAKRGQDVALRCDPISGHVSLFWYQQALGQGPEFLTYFQNEAQLDKSGLPSDRFFAERPEGSVSTLKIQRTQQEDSAVYLCASSGDRVYNEQFFGPGTRLTVL.

The CDR3 sequence is CATSRDSGGTKNIQYF. The CDR3 DNA reads TGTGCCACCAGCAGAGATTCGGGAGGGACCAAAAACATTCAGTACTTC. This chain connects TRBV15 to TRBJ2-4; 8 positions match TRBD2. This CDR3 is 16 amino acids long. Losses at the gene ends were 0 bases for V and 2 bases for J; bases not matched to a gene: 3. Germline CDR1 and CDR2: LNHNV and YYDKDF (reference sequence).

The genes are TRBV5-4 and TRBJ2-3; TRBD2 agrees at 9 bases. The trim removed 1 base at V and 0 bases at J, leaving 3 bases unmatched. Germline CDR1 is SGHNT and CDR2 is YYREEE (reference sequence). The CDR3 spans 16 residues. DNA of the CDR3: TGTGCCAGCAGCTTGTACCTAGCGGGAAGCACAGATACGCAGTATTTT. It codes for CASSLYLAGSTDTQYF.